This T cell receptor beta chain was obtained from a study of blood T cell repertoires in COVID-19. The sample holds a few counts of this clone. CDR1 and CDR2 (germline): SNHLY, FYNNEI. The germline V and J ends were trimmed by 7 bases and 3 bases, with 13 bases remaining between them. This CDR3 is 13 amino acids long. In the original workflow: Nucleated cell number was recorded as an estimate derived from reference gene primer amplification. Libraries were prepared by immunoSEQ multiplex PCR; TCRdb keeps only in-frame clonotypes and omits some of them. That table gives V, J and clone size, and the DNA gave D and trimming. The sample lists just under 250,000 clones, around 87% seen once, with more than 2.5% in the top ten.

V is TRBV2 and J is TRBJ2-7; the D gene is possibly TRBD1 (6 bases). The clonotype was recovered from a woman in her thirties who had recovered from COVID-19. Material: peripheral blood. CDR3 bases: TGTGCCAGCACTTGGGGGCTGCACTACGAGCAGTACTTC. It codes for CASTWGLHYEQYF.